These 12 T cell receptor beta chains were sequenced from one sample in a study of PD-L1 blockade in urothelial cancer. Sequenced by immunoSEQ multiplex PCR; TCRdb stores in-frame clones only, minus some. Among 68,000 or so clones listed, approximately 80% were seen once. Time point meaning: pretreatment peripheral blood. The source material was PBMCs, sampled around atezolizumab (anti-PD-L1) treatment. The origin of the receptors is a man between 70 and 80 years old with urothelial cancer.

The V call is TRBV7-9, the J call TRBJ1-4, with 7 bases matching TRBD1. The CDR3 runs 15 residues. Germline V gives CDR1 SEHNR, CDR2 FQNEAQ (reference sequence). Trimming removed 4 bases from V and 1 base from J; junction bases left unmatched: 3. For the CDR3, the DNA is TGTGCCAGCAGCTACCGACAGGGAACTAATGAAAAACTGTTTTTT. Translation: CASSYRQGTNEKLFF.

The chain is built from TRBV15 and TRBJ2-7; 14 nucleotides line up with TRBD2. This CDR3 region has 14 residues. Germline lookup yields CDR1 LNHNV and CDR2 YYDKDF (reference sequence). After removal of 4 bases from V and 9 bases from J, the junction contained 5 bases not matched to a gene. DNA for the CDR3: TGTGCCACCAGCAAGGGACTAGCGGGAGATGTGCAGTACTTC. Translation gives CATSKGLAGDVQYF.

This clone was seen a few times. In DNA form, the CDR3 reads TGTGCCAGCAGTGAAGTTGCGTACAGAAGGAATGAAAAACTGTTTTTT. Translated: CASSEVAYRRNEKLFF. V usage is TRBV6-1 and J usage is TRBJ1-4; D unresolved. The CDR3 length is 16 residues. The V end lost 1 base, the J end lost 5 bases, and 14 bases lay between the germline ends. The V gene's germline CDR1 is MNHNS and CDR2 SASEGT.

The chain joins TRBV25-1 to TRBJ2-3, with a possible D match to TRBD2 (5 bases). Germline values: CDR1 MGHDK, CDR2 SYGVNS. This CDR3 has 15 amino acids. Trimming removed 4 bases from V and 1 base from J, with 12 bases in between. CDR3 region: CASSGGNYGTDTQYF. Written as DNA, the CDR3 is TGTGCCAGCAGTGGAGGGAATTACGGCACAGATACGCAGTATTTT.

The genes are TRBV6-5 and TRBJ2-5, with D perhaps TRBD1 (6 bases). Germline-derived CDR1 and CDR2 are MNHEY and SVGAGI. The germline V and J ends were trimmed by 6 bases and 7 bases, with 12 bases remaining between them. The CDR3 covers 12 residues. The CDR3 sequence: CASRPQGGTQYF. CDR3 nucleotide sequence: TGTGCCAGCAGGCCACAGGGTGGGACCCAGTACTTC.

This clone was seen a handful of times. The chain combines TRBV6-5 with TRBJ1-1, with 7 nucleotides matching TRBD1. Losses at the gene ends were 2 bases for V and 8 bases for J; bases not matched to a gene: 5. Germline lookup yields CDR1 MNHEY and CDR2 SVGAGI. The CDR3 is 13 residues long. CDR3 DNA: TGTGCCAGCAGTTACGGTGGGGACAGAGAAGCTTTCTTT. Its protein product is CASSYGGDREAFF.

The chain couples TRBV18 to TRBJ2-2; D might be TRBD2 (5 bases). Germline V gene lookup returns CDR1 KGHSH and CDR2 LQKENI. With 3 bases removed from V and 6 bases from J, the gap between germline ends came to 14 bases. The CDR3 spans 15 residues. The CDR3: CASSPSTAGAGELFF. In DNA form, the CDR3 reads TGTGCCAGCTCACCGTCAACCGCGGGCGCCGGGGAGCTGTTTTTT. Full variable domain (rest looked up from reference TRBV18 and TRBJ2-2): NAGVMQNPRHLVRRRGQEARLRCSPMKGHSHVYWYRQLPEEGLKFMVYLQKENIIDESGMPKERFSAEFPKEGPSILRIQQVVRGDSAAYFCASSPSTAGAGELFFGEGSRLTVL.

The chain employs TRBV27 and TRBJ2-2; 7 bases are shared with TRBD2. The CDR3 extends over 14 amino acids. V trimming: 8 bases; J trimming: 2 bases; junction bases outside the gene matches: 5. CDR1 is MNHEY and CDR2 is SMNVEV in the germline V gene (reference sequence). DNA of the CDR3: TGTGCCAGCGGGGGGGACCGAAACACCGGGGAGCTGTTTTTT. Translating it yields CASGGDRNTGELFF.

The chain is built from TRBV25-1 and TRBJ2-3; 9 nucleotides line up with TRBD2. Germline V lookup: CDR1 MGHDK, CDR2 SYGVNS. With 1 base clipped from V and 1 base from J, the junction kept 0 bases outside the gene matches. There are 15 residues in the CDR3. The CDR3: CASSELAGGTDTQYF. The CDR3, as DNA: TGTGCCAGCAGTGAATTAGCGGGGGGCACAGATACGCAGTATTTT.

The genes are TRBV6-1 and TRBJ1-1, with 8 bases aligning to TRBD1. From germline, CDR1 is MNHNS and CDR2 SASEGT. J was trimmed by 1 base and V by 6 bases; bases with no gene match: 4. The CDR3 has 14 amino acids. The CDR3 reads CASRVGQGNTEAFF. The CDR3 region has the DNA TGTGCCAGCAGAGTCGGACAGGGGAACACTGAAGCTTTCTTT.

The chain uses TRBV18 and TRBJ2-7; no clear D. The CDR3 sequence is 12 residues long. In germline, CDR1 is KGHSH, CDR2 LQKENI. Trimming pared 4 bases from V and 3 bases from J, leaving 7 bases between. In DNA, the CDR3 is TGTGCCAGCTCACAACTAAACTACGAGCAGTACTTC. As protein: CASSQLNYEQYF. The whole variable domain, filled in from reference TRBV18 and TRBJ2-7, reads NAGVMQNPRHLVRRRGQEARLRCSPMKGHSHVYWYRQLPEEGLKFMVYLQKENIIDESGMPKERFSAEFPKEGPSILRIQQVVRGDSAAYFCASSQLNYEQYFGPGTRLTVT.

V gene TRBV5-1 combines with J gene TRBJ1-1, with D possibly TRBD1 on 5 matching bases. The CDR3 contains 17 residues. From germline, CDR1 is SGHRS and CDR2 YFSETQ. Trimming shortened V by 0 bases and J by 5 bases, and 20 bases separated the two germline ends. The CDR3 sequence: CASSLAALGSRGTEAFF. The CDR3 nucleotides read TGCGCCAGCAGCTTGGCCGCTCTGGGCAGCCGGGGGACTGAAGCTTTCTTT. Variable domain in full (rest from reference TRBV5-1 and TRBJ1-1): KAGVTQTPRYLIKTRGQQVTLSCSPISGHRSVSWYQQTPGQGLQFLFEYFSETQRNKGNFPGRFSGRQFSNSRSEMNVSTLELGDSALYLCASSLAALGSRGTEAFFGQGTRLTVV.